The rows below give T cell receptor beta chains drawn from one sample of a study of identical twins. Each CDR3 protein gets one entry after TCRdb re-called the 5' RACE reads with MiXCR. The sample has approximately 590,000 distinct CDR3 sequences; more than 9% are singletons. This sample also belongs to another study, concerning yellow fever vaccine responses in identical twins.

Material: PBMCs. All receptors come from a woman under 30 in good health. The CDR3 runs from the conserved cysteine through the conserved F or W. The D gene is left open where the match is weak. Clone size is given for some rows only: seen once, a few or many times, or a class if the clone is expanded.

cdr3_aa | cdr3_nt | j_call | v_call | d_call | clone_size
CASSYTTGLYGYTF | TGTGCCAGCAGTTACACGACAGGACTCTATGGCTACACCTTC | TRBJ1-2 | TRBV6-2/TRBV6-3 | - | -
CASSQDRAGGTGELFF | TGCGCCAGCAGCCAAGATCGGGCAGGCGGCACCGGGGAGCTGTTTTTT | TRBJ2-2 | TRBV4-3 | - | many
CASSFSGVAEQFF | TGTGCCAGCAGCTTTTCAGGGGTTGCTGAGCAGTTCTTC | TRBJ2-1 | TRBV7-9 | - | few
CSVAPETQYF | TGCAGCGTTGCTCCGGAGACCCAGTACTTC | TRBJ2-5 | TRBV29-1 | - | -
CASSGKDRQVSGANVLTF | TGTGCCAGCAGCGGAAAGGACAGGCAAGTTTCCGGGGCCAACGTCCTGACTTTC | TRBJ2-6 | TRBV11-1 | TRBD1 | few
CASRKQAGVPQEQYF | TGTGCCAGCAGGAAACAAGCGGGAGTCCCACAGGAGCAGTACTTC | TRBJ2-7 | TRBV9 | TRBD2 | many
CARGTSGLESTYNEQFF | TGTGCCAGGGGGACTAGCGGGCTAGAGTCCACCTACAATGAGCAGTTCTTC | TRBJ2-1 | TRBV6-1 | TRBD2 | -
CASSYSSSPPQHF | TGTGCCAGCAGTTACTCTTCTTCACCCCCCCAGCATTTT | TRBJ1-5 | TRBV6-5 | - | -
CASRGEGDSPLHF | TGTGCCAGCAGGGGCGAGGGCGACTCACCCCTCCACTTT | TRBJ1-6 | TRBV12-3/TRBV12-4 | - | few
CASSPAGYSYEQYF | TGTGCCAGCAGTCCAGCGGGGTACTCCTACGAGCAGTACTTC | TRBJ2-7 | TRBV28 | TRBD2 | -
CASSRLSTDTQYF | TGTGCCAGCAGCCGCTTAAGCACAGATACGCAGTATTTT | TRBJ2-3 | TRBV5-4 | - | few
CATSDAILREDTQYF | TGTGCCACCAGTGACGCGATCCTCAGGGAAGATACGCAGTATTTT | TRBJ2-3 | TRBV24-1 | - | few
CASSERLLAGYNEQFF | TGTGCCAGCAGTGAACGTCTACTAGCGGGTTACAATGAGCAGTTCTTC | TRBJ2-1 | TRBV6-1 | TRBD2 | few
CASSLVWTDIGSETQCF | TGTGCCAGCAGCTTGGTCTGGACAGACATAGGAAGCGAGACCCAGTGCTTC | TRBJ2-5 | TRBV5-6 | - | -
CASSSRAQGHTEAFF | TGTGCCAGCAGTTCCCGCGCCCAGGGGCACACTGAAGCTTTCTTT | TRBJ1-1 | TRBV6-2/TRBV6-3 | - | -
CASSSPRQDLSYEQYF | TGTGCCAGCAGCTCGCCGAGACAGGACCTCTCCTACGAGCAGTACTTC | TRBJ2-7 | TRBV5-6 | - | -
CASSERDYVSGELFF | TGTGCCAGCAGCGAAAGGGACTACGTATCCGGGGAGCTGTTTTTT | TRBJ2-2 | TRBV9 | TRBD2 | many
CSAPPRLGLVEETQYF | TGCAGTGCTCCCCCCCGACTAGGCTTGGTCGAAGAGACCCAGTACTTC | TRBJ2-5 | TRBV20-1 | - | few
CASSPKRGPHYNEQFF | TGTGCTAGCAGCCCTAAACGGGGGCCGCACTACAATGAGCAGTTCTTC | TRBJ2-1 | TRBV7-7 | - | -
CASSPSVKKSTDTQYF | TGTGCCAGCAGTCCATCGGTTAAGAAGAGCACAGATACGCAGTATTTT | TRBJ2-3 | TRBV25-1 | - | few
CASSLFLGADEQYF | TGTGCCAGCAGCTTATTCCTAGGGGCGGACGAGCAGTACTTC | TRBJ2-7 | TRBV7-2 | - | many
CASSLGGGGGRADTQYF | TGTGCCAGCAGCTTAGGTGGCGGGGGGGGGCGGGCGGATACGCAGTATTTT | TRBJ2-3 | TRBV11-2 | TRBD2 | few
CASINKGTSGRAPGELFF | TGTGCCAGCATTAACAAGGGGACTAGCGGGAGGGCCCCCGGGGAGCTGTTTTTT | TRBJ2-2 | TRBV6-5 | TRBD2 | -
CATTTSNRGTDTQYF | TGTGCCACCACCACGTCGAATCGGGGTACAGATACGCAGTATTTT | TRBJ2-3 | TRBV7-2 | - | -
CASSFSSTQPQHF | TGTGCCAGCAGCTTCTCAAGCACTCAGCCCCAGCATTTT | TRBJ1-5 | TRBV7-9 | - | many
CASGLAAFNGNEQFF | TGCGCCAGTGGACTAGCGGCCTTCAACGGGAATGAGCAGTTCTTC | TRBJ2-1 | TRBV5-1 | TRBD2 | -
CASSSRTSSYNEQFF | TGTGCCAGCTCATCCAGGACAAGCTCCTACAATGAGCAGTTCTTC | TRBJ2-1 | TRBV18 | - | many
CSVVFPMNTEAFF | TGCAGCGTTGTCTTCCCCATGAACACTGAAGCTTTCTTT | TRBJ1-1 | TRBV29-1 | - | many
CASTDDRPSGSGNTIYF | TGTGCCAGCACCGATGACAGGCCAAGCGGCTCTGGAAACACCATATATTTT | TRBJ1-3 | TRBV12-3/TRBV12-4 | - | -
CATSVPTGGKNIQYF | TGTGCCACCAGTGTTCCGACAGGGGGGAAAAACATTCAGTACTTC | TRBJ2-4 | TRBV24-1 | TRBD1 | many
CAIGVTTDTQYF | TGTGCCATAGGAGTAACCACAGATACGCAGTATTTT | TRBJ2-3 | TRBV10-3 | - | few
CASSTDRGLTPLHF | TGTGCCAGCAGCACCGACAGGGGTTTGACACCCCTCCACTTT | TRBJ1-6 | TRBV5-4 | TRBD1 | many